This T cell receptor (beta chain) derives from a study of T cells after yellow fever vaccination. From the 5' RACE reads, TCRdb called clonotypes with MiXCR, one entry per CDR3 protein. This table holds about 300,000 distinct CDR3 sequences, around 6.8% found once. In germline, CDR1 is SGHRS, CDR2 YFSETQ. CDR3 length: 15 amino acids. With V trimmed by 0 bases and J by 3 bases, 4 bases remained unmatched. The TCR comes from a young man who received the YFV17D yellow fever vaccine. The material sequenced was PBMCs, taken about 49 days after the first yellow fever vaccination. The J gene is TRBJ2-5, the V gene TRBV5-1; 8 bases agree with TRBD2. Written as DNA, the CDR3 is TGCGCCAGCAGCTTGGGTTTTAGCGGGGAAGAGACCCAGTACTTC. Protein sequence: CASSLGFSGEETQYF.